This TCR beta chain was recovered during a study of regulatory T cells in long-lasting Graves disease. V lost 6 bases and J 2 bases, leaving 14 bases between the germline ends. The CDR3 is made up of 14 amino acids. Per germline, CDR1 SGDLS and CDR2 YYNGEE. Of note for this clonotype: The target antigen is unknown.

The time point was: persistent/refractory GD, antithyroid drugs over 5 years with positive TRAb. RNA from PBMCs was the source of the TCR library. Findings and limits, study-wide: Whereas new patients shared 900 to 1,000 public clonotypes, persistent patients shared more, at approximately 2,500.

Combining iRepertoire HTBI primers with Arm-PCR of CDR3 regions, the authors built TCR beta libraries. TCRdb recomputed calls from the multiplex PCR reads with MiXCR, one row per CDR3 protein. The table lists 300,000 or so distinct CDR3 sequences, around 20% of them singletons. The source is a female donor with Graves disease. The genes are TRBV9 and TRBJ2-5; the D is unclear. The source material was peripheral blood mononuclear cells (PBMCs), sampled when the disease was refractory, from a patient treated with antithyroid drugs. CDR3 region: CASNPDASQETQYF. For the CDR3, the DNA is TGTGCCAGCAACCCGGACGCTTCGCAAGAGACCCAGTACTTC.